A single sample gave rise to the 14 T cell receptor beta chains below, sequenced in a study of post-analysis software for immune sequencing data. Points from the study as a whole: Four to six TRBV segments were more frequent in patients than controls; TRBV5-6, TRBV5-1 and TRBV20-1 belonged to this group.

Prepared TCR beta cDNA libraries contained unique molecular identifiers. From the PCR reads, TCRdb called clonotypes with MiXCR, one entry per CDR3 protein. The sample shows approximately 460,000 distinct CDR3 sequences, approximately 46% of them seen only once. No antigen has been assigned to these receptors. Sequenced input: blood. These receptors were obtained from a girl between 5 and 17 years old with multiple sclerosis.

On this clonotype itself: This clone may be a read error of a much larger clone one base away. The genes are TRBV29-1 and TRBJ2-7; 7 nucleotides line up with TRBD2. The trim removed 0 bases at V and 0 bases at J, leaving 8 bases unmatched. The CDR3 extends over 16 amino acids. The V gene's germline CDR1 is SQVTM and CDR2 ANQGSEA. In DNA, the CDR3 is TGCAGCGTTGAAGATATGGGCGGGAGCAACTCCTACGAGCAGTACTTC. This codes for CSVEDMGGSNSYEQYF.

The chain carries TRBV9 and TRBJ2-5, with unresolved D. The V gene lost 4 bases and the J gene lost 4 bases, with 11 bases spanning the gap. CDR1 SGDLS and CDR2 YYNGEE come from the germline V gene. The CDR3 contains 13 residues. The CDR3 coding sequence is TGTGCCAGCAGCCGAGCCCCGGTAGAGACCCAGTACTTC. This gives the protein CASSRAPVETQYF.

This clonotype has more than one count but fewer than ten. The chain employs TRBV5-5 and TRBJ2-6, with a weak D call TRBD1 (5 bases). Germline V lookup: CDR1 SGHKS, CDR2 YYEKEE (reference sequence). The CDR3 has 13 amino acids. Trimming took off 4 bases at V and 12 bases at J, with 14 bases between the two ends. The CDR3 bases are TGTGCCAGCAGCCCGGAAGGGGTTGGCGTCCTGACTTTC. It specifies CASSPEGVGVLTF.

V usage is TRBV28 and J usage is TRBJ1-2, with D tentatively TRBD1 (6 bases). The CDR3 totals 13 residues. V lost 3 bases, J lost 6 bases, and 11 bases lay in between. Germline values: CDR1 MDHEN, CDR2 SYDVKM. Written as DNA, the CDR3 is TGTGCCAGCAGTTTCAACAGGGTTCATGGCTACACCTTC. Translation: CASSFNRVHGYTF.

With regard to this clonotype: Relative to the germline gene, one junction end is altered; a read error may explain this. This chain joins TRBV28 and TRBJ2-7, with 13 bases lining up with TRBD2. There are 15 residues in the CDR3. Germline CDR1 reads MDHEN; CDR2 reads SYDVKM. The CDR3 spells CASSRTSGRAYERYF. CDR3 DNA: TGTGCCAGCAGTCGGACTAGCGGGAGAGCCTACGAGCGGTACTTC.

This clonotype was picked up a small number of times. The chain has TRBV6-6 and TRBJ2-5, with 10 bases fitting TRBD1. The tail of the sequence fits TRBJ2-7 better, so the J call may be wrong. The length of the CDR3 is 14 residues. The germline V gene has CDR1 MNHNY and CDR2 SVGAGI (reference sequence). The CDR3: CASTNRQGANEQYF. CDR3 DNA sequence: TGTGCCAGCACCAACCGACAGGGGGCTAACGAGCAGTACTTC.

The chain has TRBV7-3 and TRBJ2-1; D might be TRBD2 (5 bases). V gave up 5 bases and J gave up 8 bases, with 13 bases separating them. Germline lookup yields CDR1 SGHTA and CDR2 FQGTGA. This CDR3 has 13 residues. CDR3 amino acids: CASSPSTSYEQFF. The CDR3 DNA reads as TGTGCCAGCAGCCCCAGTACTAGTTATGAGCAGTTCTTC.

This rearrangement joins TRBV3-1 to TRBJ2-7; 8 bases align to TRBD2. The length of the CDR3 is 16 residues. CDR1 LGHDT and CDR2 YNNKEL come from the germline V gene (reference sequence). The ends lost 3 bases at V and 2 bases at J; junction bases unmatched: 9. The CDR3 protein is CASSHPSGRVPYEQYF. The CDR3 region has the DNA TGTGCCAGCAGCCACCCCTCCGGGAGGGTCCCCTACGAGCAGTACTTC.

V is TRBV5-1 and J is TRBJ2-1; D is ambiguous. CDR3 length: 11 residues. The germline V gene encodes CDR1 SGHRS and CDR2 YFSETQ. V lost 0 bases and J lost 9, with 4 bases in between. For the CDR3, the DNA is TGCGCCAGCAGCTTGGATGGTGAGCAGTTCTTC. Translating gives CASSLDGEQFF.

The gene calls are TRBV6-5 and TRBJ2-7; D unclear. V was pared by 6 bases and J by 4 bases, with 10 bases between. Germline V lookup: CDR1 MNHEY, CDR2 SVGAGI. The CDR3 has 12 amino acids. The CDR3 spells CASRPNMYEQYF. DNA of the CDR3: TGTGCCAGCAGGCCCAACATGTACGAGCAGTACTTC.

The chain employs TRBV7-9 and TRBJ2-7; D is unclear. The V gene lost 0 bases and the J gene lost 5 bases, with 8 bases spanning the gap. The CDR3 is 13 amino acids. Germline values: CDR1 SEHNR, CDR2 FQNEAQ (reference sequence). The CDR3 loop reads CASSLARLDEQYF. CDR3 DNA: TGTGCCAGCAGCTTAGCGCGGCTCGACGAGCAGTACTTC.

The CDR3 region has the DNA TGTGCCAGCAGCCTCGGACTAGCGGGAGTGAGACAAGAGACCCAGTACTTC. Protein product: CASSLGLAGVRQETQYF. The chain couples TRBV28 to TRBJ2-7; the match to TRBD2 covers 13 bases. The J call is uncertain, as TRBJ2-5 better fits the DNA end. CDR3 length equals 17 residues. Germline assignment: CDR1 MDHEN and CDR2 SYDVKM.

The chain combines TRBV30 with TRBJ1-1; 7 nucleotides agree with TRBD1. Germline-derived CDR1 and CDR2 are GTSNPN and SVGIG (reference sequence). Losses at the gene ends were 1 base for V and 1 base for J; bases not matched to a gene: 3. The CDR3 totals 14 residues. CDR3 protein: CAWSGGTANTEAFF. Written as DNA, the CDR3 is TGTGCCTGGAGTGGAGGGACAGCGAACACTGAAGCTTTCTTT.

J is TRBJ2-3 and V is TRBV5-5; 10 bases agree with TRBD2. This CDR3 has 17 residues. In germline, CDR1 is SGHKS, CDR2 YYEKEE (reference sequence). The junction had 8 bases not matched to a gene; V was cut back by 0 bases and J by 4 bases. The CDR3 DNA follows: TGTGCCAGCAGCTTGGTCGCTAGCGGGGGTCGGGCAGATACGCAGTATTTT. It is translated as CASSLVASGGRADTQYF.